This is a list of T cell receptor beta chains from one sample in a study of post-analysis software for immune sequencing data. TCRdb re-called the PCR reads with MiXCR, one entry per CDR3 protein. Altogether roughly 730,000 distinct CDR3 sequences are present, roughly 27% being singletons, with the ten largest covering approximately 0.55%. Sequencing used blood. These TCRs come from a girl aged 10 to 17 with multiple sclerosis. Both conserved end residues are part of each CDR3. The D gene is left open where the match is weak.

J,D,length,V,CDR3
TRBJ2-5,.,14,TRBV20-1,CSARVGPPAETQYF
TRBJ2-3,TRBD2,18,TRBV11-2,CASSLAFGGERVSDTQYF
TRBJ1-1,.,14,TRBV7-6,CASTPRGAGTEAFF
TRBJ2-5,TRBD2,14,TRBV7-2,CASSLELTGGTQYF
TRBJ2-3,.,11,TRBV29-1,CSVLIFDTQYF
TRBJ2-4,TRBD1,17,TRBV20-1,CSARDLDRLVAKNIQYF
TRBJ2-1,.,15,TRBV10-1,CASSEQRSSYNEQFF
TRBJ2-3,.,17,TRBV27,CASSLRAAQAITDTQYF
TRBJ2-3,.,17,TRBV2,CASSVYLVVGSADTQYF
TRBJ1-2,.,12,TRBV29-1,CSVGGKDCGYTF
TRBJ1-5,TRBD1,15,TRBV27,CASSTSTGVNQPQHF
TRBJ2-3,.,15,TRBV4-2,CASKGDPASTDTQYF
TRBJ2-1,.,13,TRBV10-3,CAISGGPGVEQFF
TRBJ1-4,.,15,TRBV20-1,CSARDSGGSNEKLFF
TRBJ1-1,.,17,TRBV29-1,CSVGGSGVAFGGTEAFF
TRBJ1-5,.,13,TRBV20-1,CSASLRGVEPQHF
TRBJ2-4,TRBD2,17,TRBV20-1,CSADWDSGTGGKNIQYF
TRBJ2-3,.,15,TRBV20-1,CSARQFSSSTDTQYF
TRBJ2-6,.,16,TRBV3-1,CASSRARGSGANVLTF
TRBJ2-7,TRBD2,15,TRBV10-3,CAISGTLADSYEQYF
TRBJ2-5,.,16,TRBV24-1,CATSDSQGGLRETQYF
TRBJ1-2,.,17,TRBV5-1,CASNLVSAVTEPYGYTF
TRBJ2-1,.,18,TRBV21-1,CASSKSSTGTSGSNEQFF
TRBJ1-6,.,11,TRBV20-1,CSALMDPPPHF
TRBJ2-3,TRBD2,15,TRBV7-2,CASSLGLASTDTQYF
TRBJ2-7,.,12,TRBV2,CASQLVSYEQYF
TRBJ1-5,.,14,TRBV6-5,CASSPKGPGQPQHF
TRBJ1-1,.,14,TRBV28,CASSIRRALAEAFF
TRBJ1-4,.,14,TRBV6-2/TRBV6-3,CASSYQNPDEKLFF
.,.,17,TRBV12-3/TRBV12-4,CASSLALGGRADYEQYF
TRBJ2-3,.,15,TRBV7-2,CASSLLSPSTDTQYF
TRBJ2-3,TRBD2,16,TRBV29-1,CSVPPRLAGAADTQYF
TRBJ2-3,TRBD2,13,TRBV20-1,CSATGLASDTQYF
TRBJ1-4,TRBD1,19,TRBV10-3,CAISERRGTGNLISEKLFF
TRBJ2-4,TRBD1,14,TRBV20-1,CSARGQGISNIQYF
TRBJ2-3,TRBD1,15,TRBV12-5,CASGLDRGRKDTQYF
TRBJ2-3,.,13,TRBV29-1,CSVGVGGADTQYF
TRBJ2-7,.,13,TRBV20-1,CSARGGSSYEQYF
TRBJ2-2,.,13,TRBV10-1,CASRATNTGELFF
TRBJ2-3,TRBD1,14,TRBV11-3,CASGRGPSTDTQYF
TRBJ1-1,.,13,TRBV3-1,CASSQDFGSEAFF
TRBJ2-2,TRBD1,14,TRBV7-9,CATRDRVNTGELFF
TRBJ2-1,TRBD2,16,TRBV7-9,CASSLGSGRPYNEQFF
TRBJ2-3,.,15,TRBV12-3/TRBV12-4,CASSPTDRRGDTQYF
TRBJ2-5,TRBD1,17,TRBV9,CASSVGAGQGGEETQYF
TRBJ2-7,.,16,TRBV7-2,CASSFRSGQGLREQYF
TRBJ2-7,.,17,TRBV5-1,CASRGQPSGRKRTEQYF